This T cell receptor beta chain was sequenced during a study of vaccination effects on CD4 cells after COVID-19. ViraFEST used viral peptide pools to expand antigen-specific CD4+ T cells before sequencing. Cells that had been cultured for about 10 days were the source of isolated CD4+ T cells. Each participant was administered two doses of either the BNT162b2 or the mRNA-1273 vaccine. General study points: Early timepoints after infection were absent, and convalescent patients were few in the study.

A remark on this clone: No antigen is known for it.

V lost 4 bases, J lost 10 bases, and 11 bases stayed unmatched. Germline CDR1 and CDR2: SNHLY and FYNNEI. There are 14 residues in the CDR3. Measured with immunoSEQ multiplex PCR; TCRdb has only the in-frame clones, and not every one. The table includes about 59,000 clones, around 82% detected once. Material: CD4+ T cells from PBMCs cultured with HCoV-OC43 spike peptides, obtained after COVID-19 vaccination. This sample's subset: HCoV-OC43 spike overlapping peptide pool stimulation. This TCR came from a human donor who received a COVID-19 vaccine. The V gene is TRBV2, the J gene TRBJ2-7, with 9 bases aligning to TRBD1. CDR3 residues: CASSGVGQGAEQYV. DNA of the CDR3: TGTGCCAGCAGTGGGGTGGGACAGGGAGCTGAACAGTACGTC.